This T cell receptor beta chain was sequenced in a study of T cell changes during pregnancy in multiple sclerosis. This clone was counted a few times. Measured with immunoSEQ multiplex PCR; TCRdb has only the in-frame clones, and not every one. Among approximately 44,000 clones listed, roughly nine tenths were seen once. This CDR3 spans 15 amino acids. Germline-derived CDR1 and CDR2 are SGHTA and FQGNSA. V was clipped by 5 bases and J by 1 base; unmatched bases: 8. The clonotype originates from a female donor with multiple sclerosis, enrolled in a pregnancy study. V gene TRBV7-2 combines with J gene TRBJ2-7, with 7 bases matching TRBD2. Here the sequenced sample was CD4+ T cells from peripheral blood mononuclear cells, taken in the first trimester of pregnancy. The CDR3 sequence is CASSLQRGLSYEQYF. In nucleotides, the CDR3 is TGTGCCAGCAGCCTGCAGCGGGGCCTTTCCTACGAGCAGTACTTC.